This TCR beta chain comes out of a study of STAT3 mutations in large granular lymphocyte leukemia. Overall study findings and caveats: Suggested: STAT3 mutation was not the ancestral event for these clonal expansions. Every T-cell large granular lymphocyte leukemia patient had at least one immunodominant TCR beta clonotype.

CDR1 is MNHEY, CDR2 SVGAGI, per germline. The CDR3 is made up of 12 amino acids. Losses at the gene ends were 8 bases for V and 7 bases for J; bases not matched to a gene: 7. Some clones are missing from TCRdb's copy, which holds only in-frame ones; the method was immunoSEQ multiplex PCR. The table shows roughly 11,000 clones, with 85% to 90% occurring only once. This clone has only one observation. As yet, its antigen is unknown. The sample comprised peripheral blood mononuclear cells. The clonotype originates from a man aged 80 or over with T-cell large granular lymphocyte leukemia. Some clones in this sample may be carry-over from other donors' samples. The J gene is TRBJ1-2, the V gene TRBV6-5, with 7 bases lining up with TRBD1. The CDR3 sequence: CASGTGVIGYTF. DNA of the CDR3: TGTGCCAGCGGAACAGGGGTTATTGGCTACACCTTC.